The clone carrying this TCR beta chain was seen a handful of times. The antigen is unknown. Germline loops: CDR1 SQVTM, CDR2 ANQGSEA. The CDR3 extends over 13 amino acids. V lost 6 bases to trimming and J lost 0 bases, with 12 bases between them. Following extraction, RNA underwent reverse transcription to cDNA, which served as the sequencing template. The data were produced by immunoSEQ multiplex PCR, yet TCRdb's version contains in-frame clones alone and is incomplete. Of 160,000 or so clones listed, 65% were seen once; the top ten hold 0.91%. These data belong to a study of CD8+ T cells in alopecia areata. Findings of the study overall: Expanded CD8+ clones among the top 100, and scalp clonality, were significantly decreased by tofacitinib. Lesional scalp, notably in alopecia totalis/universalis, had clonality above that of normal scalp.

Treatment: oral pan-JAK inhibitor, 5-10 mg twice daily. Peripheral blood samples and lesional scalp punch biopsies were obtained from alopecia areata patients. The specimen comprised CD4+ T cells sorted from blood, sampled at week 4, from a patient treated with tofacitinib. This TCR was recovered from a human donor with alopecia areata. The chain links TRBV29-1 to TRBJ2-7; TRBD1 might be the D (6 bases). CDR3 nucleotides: TGCAGCGTGCTGACAGGTAGCTCCTACGAGCAGTACTTC. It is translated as CSVLTGSSYEQYF.